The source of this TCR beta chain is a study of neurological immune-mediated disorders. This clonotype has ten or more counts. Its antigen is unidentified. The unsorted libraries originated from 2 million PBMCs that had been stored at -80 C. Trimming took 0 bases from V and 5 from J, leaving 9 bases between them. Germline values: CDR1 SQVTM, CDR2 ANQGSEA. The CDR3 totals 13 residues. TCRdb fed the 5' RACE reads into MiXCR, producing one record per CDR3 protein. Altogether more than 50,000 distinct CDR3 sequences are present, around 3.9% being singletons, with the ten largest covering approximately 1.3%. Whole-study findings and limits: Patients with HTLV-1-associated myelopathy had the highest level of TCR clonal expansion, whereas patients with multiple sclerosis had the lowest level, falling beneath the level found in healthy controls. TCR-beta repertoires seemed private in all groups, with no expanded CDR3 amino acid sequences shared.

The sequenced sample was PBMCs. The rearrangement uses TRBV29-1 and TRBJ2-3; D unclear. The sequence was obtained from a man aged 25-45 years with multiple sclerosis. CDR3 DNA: TGCAGCGTTGAAGACAGTTCGGTAGATACGCAGTATTTT. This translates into CSVEDSSVDTQYF.